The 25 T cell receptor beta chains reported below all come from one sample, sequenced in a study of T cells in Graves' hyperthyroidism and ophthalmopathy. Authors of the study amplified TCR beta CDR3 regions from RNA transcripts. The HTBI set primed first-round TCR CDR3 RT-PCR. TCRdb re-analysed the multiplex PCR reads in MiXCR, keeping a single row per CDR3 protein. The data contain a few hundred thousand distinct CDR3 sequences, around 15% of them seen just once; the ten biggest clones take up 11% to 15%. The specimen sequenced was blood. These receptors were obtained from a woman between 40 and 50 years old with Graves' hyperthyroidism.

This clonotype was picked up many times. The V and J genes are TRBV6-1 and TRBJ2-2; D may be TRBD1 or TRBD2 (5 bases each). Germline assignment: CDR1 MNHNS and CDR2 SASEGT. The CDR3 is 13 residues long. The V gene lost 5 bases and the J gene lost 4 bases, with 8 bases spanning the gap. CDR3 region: CASSPGRTGELFF. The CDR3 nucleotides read TGTGCCAGCAGTCCGGGACGCACCGGGGAGCTGTTTTTT.

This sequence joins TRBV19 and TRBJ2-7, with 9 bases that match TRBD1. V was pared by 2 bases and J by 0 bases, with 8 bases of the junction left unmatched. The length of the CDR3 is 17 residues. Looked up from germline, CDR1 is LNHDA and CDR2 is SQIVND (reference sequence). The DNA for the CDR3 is TGTGCCAGTAGTATACGGGCGGGGACAGGGAACTCCTACGAGCAGTACTTC. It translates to CASSIRAGTGNSYEQYF. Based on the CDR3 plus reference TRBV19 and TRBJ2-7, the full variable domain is DGGITQSPKYLFRKEGQNVTLSCEQNLNHDAMYWYRQDPGQGLRLIYYSQIVNDFQKGDIAEGYSVSREKKESFPLTVTSAQKNPTAFYLCASSIRAGTGNSYEQYFGPGTRLTVT.

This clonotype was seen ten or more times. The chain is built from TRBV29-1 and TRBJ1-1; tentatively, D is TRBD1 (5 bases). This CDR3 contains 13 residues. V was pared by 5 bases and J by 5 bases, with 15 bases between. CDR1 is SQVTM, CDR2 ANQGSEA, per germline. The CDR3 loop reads CSVSEGSATEAFF. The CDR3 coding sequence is TGCAGCGTTTCCGAGGGGTCGGCGACTGAAGCTTTCTTT.

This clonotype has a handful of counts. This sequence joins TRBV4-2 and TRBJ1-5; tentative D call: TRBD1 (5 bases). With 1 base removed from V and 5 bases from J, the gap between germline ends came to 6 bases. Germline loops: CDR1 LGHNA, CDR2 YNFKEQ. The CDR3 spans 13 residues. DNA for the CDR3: TGTGCCAGCAGCCAAGGAGGGGATCAGCCCCAGCATTTT. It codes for CASSQGGDQPQHF.

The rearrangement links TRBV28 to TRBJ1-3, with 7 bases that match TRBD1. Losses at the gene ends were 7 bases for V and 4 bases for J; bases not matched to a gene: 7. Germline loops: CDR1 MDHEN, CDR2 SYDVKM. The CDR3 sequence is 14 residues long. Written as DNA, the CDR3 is TGTGCCAGCACCGAGGGGGCCTGGGGAAACACCATATATTTT. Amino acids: CASTEGAWGNTIYF.

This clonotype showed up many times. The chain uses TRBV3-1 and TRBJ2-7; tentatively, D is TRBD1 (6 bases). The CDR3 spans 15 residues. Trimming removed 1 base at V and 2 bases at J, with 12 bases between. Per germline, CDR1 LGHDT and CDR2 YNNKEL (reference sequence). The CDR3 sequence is CASSQVSGATYEQYF. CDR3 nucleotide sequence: TGTGCCAGCAGCCAAGTTTCAGGGGCCACCTACGAGCAGTACTTC.

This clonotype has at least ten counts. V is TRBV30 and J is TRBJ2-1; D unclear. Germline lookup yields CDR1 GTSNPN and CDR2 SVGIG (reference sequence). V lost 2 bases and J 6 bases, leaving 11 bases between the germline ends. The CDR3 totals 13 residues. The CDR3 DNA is TGTGCCTGGAGTTCGGAACAAATCAATGAGCAGTTCTTC. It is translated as CAWSSEQINEQFF.

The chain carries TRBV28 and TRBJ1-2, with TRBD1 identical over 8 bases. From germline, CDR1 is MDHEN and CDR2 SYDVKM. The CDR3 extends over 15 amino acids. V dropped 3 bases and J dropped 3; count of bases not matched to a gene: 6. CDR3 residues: CASSLQPGQDYGYTF. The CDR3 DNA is TGTGCCAGCAGTTTGCAACCGGGACAGGACTATGGCTACACCTTC.

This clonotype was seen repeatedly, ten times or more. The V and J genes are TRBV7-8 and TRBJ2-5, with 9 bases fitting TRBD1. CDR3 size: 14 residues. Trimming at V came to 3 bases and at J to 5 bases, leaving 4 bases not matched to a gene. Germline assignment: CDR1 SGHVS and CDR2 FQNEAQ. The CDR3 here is CASSLTGGSETQYF. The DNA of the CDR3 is TGTGCCAGCAGCTTGACAGGGGGAAGTGAGACCCAGTACTTC.

Here the CDR3 DNA reads TGTGCCAGCAGCCTACAAATGGACAGGCCGACAGATACGCAGTATTTT. Its protein product is CASSLQMDRPTDTQYF. The genes are TRBV3-1 and TRBJ2-3, with 7 bases identical to TRBD1. The CDR3 consists of 16 residues. V gave up 4 bases and J gave up 3 bases; unmatched junction bases: 10. The germline CDR1 and CDR2 sequences are LGHDT and YNNKEL (reference sequence).

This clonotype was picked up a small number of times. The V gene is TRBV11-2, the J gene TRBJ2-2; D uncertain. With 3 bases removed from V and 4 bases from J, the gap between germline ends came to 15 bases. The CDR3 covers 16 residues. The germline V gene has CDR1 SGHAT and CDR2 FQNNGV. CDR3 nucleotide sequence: TGTGCCAGCAGCTTCCCCCGGAAGGGTGGCACCGGGGAGCTGTTTTTT. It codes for CASSFPRKGGTGELFF.

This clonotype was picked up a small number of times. The DNA for the CDR3 is TGTGCCAGCAAGAAGGGTTATAATTCACCCCTCCACTTT. Protein: CASKKGYNSPLHF. The gene calls are TRBV27 and TRBJ1-6; no firm D call. From germline, CDR1 is MNHEY and CDR2 SMNVEV (reference sequence). CDR3 length: 13 amino acids. Trimming took 7 bases from V and 4 from J, leaving 8 bases between them.

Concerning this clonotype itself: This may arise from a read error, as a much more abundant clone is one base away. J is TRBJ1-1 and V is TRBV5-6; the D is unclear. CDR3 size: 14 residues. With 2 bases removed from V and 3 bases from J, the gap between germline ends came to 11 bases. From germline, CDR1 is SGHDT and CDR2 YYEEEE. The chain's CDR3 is CASSFPGLHTEAFF. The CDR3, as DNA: TGTGCCAGCAGCTTTCCGGGGTTGCACACTGAAGCTTTCTTT.

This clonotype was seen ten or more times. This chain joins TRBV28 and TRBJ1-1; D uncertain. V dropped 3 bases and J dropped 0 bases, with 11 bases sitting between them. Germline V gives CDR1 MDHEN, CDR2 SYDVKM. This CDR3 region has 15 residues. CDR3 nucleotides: TGTGCCAGCAGTTTCGGCGGAATCCTGAACACTGAAGCTTTCTTT. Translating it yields CASSFGGILNTEAFF.

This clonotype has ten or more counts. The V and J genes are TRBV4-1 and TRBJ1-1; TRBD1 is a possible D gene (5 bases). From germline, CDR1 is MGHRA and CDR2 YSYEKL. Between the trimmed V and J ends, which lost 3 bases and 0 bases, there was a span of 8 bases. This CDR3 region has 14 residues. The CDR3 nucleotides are TGCGCCAGCAGCCAGGCGGGGCTGAACACTGAAGCTTTCTTT. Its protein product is CASSQAGLNTEAFF.

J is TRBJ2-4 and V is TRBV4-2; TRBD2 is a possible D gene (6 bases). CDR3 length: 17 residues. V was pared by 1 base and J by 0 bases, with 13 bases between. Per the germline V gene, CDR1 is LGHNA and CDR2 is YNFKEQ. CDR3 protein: CASSQAGLQIAKNIQYF. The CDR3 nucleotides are TGTGCCAGCAGCCAAGCGGGACTCCAAATAGCCAAAAACATTCAGTACTTC.

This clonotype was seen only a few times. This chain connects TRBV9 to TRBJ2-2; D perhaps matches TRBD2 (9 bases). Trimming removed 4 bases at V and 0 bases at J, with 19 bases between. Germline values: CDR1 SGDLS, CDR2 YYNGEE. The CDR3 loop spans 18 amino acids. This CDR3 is CASSSGGGRAPNTGELFF. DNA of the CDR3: TGTGCCAGCAGCTCAGGGGGCGGGAGGGCCCCGAACACCGGGGAGCTGTTTTTT.

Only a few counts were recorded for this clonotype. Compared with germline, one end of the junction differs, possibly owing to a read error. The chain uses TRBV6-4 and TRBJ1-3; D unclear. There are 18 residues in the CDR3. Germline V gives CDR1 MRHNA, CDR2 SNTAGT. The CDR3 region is CASSYSNNPGNSGNTIYF. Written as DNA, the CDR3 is TGTGCCAGCAGTTACTCGAACAATCCCGGAAACTCTGGAAACACCATATATTTT.

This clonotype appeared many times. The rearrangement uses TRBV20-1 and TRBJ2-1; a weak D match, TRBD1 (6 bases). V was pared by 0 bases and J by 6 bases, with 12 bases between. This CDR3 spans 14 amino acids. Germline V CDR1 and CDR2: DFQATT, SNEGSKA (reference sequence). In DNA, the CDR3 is TGCAGTGCTAGAGATCATGGCAGGGGCAATGAGCAGTTCTTC. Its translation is CSARDHGRGNEQFF.

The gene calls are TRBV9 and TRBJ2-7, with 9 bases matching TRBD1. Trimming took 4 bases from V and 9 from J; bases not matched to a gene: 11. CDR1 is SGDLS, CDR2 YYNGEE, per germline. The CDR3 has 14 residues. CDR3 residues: CASSFTGTGSGQYF. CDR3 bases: TGTGCCAGCAGCTTCACCGGGACAGGGTCCGGGCAGTACTTC.

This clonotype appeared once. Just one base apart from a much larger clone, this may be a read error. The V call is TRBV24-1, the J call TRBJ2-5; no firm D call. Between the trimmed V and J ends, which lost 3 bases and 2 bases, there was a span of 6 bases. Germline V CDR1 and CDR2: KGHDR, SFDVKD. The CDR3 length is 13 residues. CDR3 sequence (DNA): TGTGCCACCAGTGATATTCTGCAAGAGACCCAGTACTTC. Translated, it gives CATSDILQETQYF.

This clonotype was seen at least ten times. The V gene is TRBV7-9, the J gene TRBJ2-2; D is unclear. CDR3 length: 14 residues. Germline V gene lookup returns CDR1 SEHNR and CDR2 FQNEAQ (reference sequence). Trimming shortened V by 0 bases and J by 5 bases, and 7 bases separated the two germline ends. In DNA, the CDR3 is TGTGCCAGCAGCTTAGCAACCCTAACCGGGGAGCTGTTTTTT. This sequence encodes CASSLATLTGELFF.

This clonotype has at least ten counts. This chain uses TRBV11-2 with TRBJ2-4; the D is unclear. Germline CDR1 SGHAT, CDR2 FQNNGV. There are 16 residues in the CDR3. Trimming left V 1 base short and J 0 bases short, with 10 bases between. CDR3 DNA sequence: TGTGCCAGCAGCTTAGCAAACTTACTAGCCAAAAACATTCAGTACTTC. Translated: CASSLANLLAKNIQYF.

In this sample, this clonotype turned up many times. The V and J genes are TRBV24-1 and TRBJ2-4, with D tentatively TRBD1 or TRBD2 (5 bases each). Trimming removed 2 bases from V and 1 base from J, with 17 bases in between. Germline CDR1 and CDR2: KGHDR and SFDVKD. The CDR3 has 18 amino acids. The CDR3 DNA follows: TGTGCCACCAGTGATTCCGAGGGGTTAGGCGGTGCCAAAAACATTCAGTACTTC. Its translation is CATSDSEGLGGAKNIQYF.

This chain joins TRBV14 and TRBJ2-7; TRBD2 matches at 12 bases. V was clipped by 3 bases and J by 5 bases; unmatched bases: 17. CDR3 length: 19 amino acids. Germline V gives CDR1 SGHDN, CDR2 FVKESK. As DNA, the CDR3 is TGTGCCAGCAGCCAGAAACAAGAATGGACTAGCGGGAATTCCCACGAGCAGTACTTC. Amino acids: CASSQKQEWTSGNSHEQYF.